This T cell receptor beta chain was recorded in a study of blood T cell repertoires in COVID-19. Across the whole study: COVID-19 samples from acute and convalescent phases originated in the United States, Italy and Spain.

Authors' analysis steps: Cell counts per sample came from amplifying reference gene primers. The data were produced by immunoSEQ multiplex PCR, yet TCRdb's version contains in-frame clones alone and is incomplete. The V and J calls and clone size are taken from that table; D and trimming were inferred from the DNA. The data show some 140,000 clones, about 79% seen once. This CDR3 region has 18 residues. Looked up from germline, CDR1 is MDHEN and CDR2 is SYDVKM. The V end lost 8 bases, the J end lost 0 bases, and 23 bases lay between the germline ends. Source material: PBMCs or T cells enriched from blood (not recorded which). The chain couples TRBV28 to TRBJ2-4; the D gene is possibly TRBD2 (7 bases). The TCR originated in a middle-aged man who had recovered from COVID-19. CDR3 protein: CASGPGRGGALAKNIQYF. CDR3 DNA sequence: TGTGCCAGCGGCCCGGGAAGGGGGGGGGCGCTAGCCAAAAACATTCAGTACTTC.